This T cell receptor (beta chain) emerged from a study of OX40 agonist ivuxolimab in advanced cancers. This CDR3 contains 14 residues. Germline loops: CDR1 MNHEY, CDR2 SMNVEV (reference sequence). The junction had 5 bases not matched to a gene; V was cut back by 6 bases and J by 4 bases. Regarding the study as a whole: Among expanded peripheral T cells, antigen specificity went undetermined. Blood T cells, both CD4+ and CD8+, expanded clonally by week 6 at 0.1 to 3.0 mg/kg.

Only in-frame clones appear in the TCRdb table, and some are missing; sequencing was by immunoSEQ multiplex PCR. The sample lists under 65,000 clones, 70% to 90% seen once, with about 0.8% in the top ten. On this clone: No antigen is known for it.

This chain uses TRBV27 with TRBJ1-4; 7 bases match TRBD1. The source material was CD4+ or CD8+ T cells sorted from blood, sampled in a trial of the OX40 agonist ivuxolimab. This clonotype was sampled from an adult with an advanced solid tumor such as melanoma, head and neck, liver or kidney cancer. The CDR3 DNA reads TGTGCCAGCAGGGGGGACAGAGTTAATGAAAAACTGTTTTTT. This translates into CASRGDRVNEKLFF.